This is a list of T cell receptor beta chains from one sample in a study of T cell responses to AZD1222 COVID-19 vaccine. Sequenced by immunoSEQ multiplex PCR; TCRdb stores in-frame clones only, minus some. The table records about 77,000 clones, about 92% of them present only once. The sequenced sample was peripheral blood, obtained 28 days after the second AZD1222 dose. These TCRs come from an adult who received the AZD1222 COVID-19 vaccine. CDR3s include the opening cysteine and the closing phenylalanine or tryptophan. The D gene is left open where the match is weak. Size values are once, few and many counts, or a class for expanded clones, and some rows have none.

clone_size	v_call	d_call	j_call	cdr3_nt	cdr3_aa
NA	TRBV9	TRBD1	TRBJ1-2	TGTGCCAGCAGCGTAGCGACAGGGGCTAACTATGGCTACACCTTC	CASSVATGANYGYTF
NA	TRBV4-1	NA	TRBJ2-7	TGCGCCAGCAGCCAAGATTGGGGCGAGCAGTACTTC	CASSQDWGEQYF
NA	TRBV19	NA	TRBJ2-7	TGTGCCAGTAGGTTGGCAGGGACCTACGAGCAGTACTTC	CASRLAGTYEQYF
NA	TRBV28	NA	TRBJ1-1	TGTGCCAGCACCCACCCCGGGACGGCTGAAGCTTTCTTT	CASTHPGTAEAFF
NA	TRBV3-1/TRBV3-2	TRBD2	TRBJ2-1	TGTGCCAGCAGCGCTACTAGCGGGGGCTACAATGAGCAGTTCTTC	CASSATSGGYNEQFF
NA	TRBV27	NA	TRBJ1-1	TGTGCCAGCAGTCCGTCCGCGGGCAACATGAACACTGAAGCTTTCTTT	CASSPSAGNMNTEAFF
once	TRBV7-2	TRBD1	TRBJ1-6	TGTGCCAGCAGCCTGAACAGGGGAGCATGGAATTCACCCCTCCACTTT	CASSLNRGAWNSPLHF
NA	TRBV7-6	NA	TRBJ2-3	TGTGCCAGCAGCTCTTACCGGGACGTAGGGATAGATACGCAGTATTTT	CASSSYRDVGIDTQYF
NA	TRBV28	TRBD2	TRBJ2-7	TGTGCCAGCACCCCTTTTTCGAGCGGGAGAAAATACGAGCAGTACTTC	CASTPFSSGRKYEQYF
once	TRBV27	TRBD1	TRBJ1-4	TGTGCCAGCAGTCCGGACAGGGGGCTGGAAAAACTGTTTTTT	CASSPDRGLEKLFF
NA	TRBV9	TRBD1	TRBJ1-6	TGTGCCAGCAGCGCCCCAGGGGGGATTGGAGTTTCACCCCTCCACTTT	CASSAPGGIGVSPLHF
NA	TRBV5-1	TRBD2	TRBJ2-2	TGCGCCAGCAGCAGCGGACTAGCGGGAGGAAACACCGGGGAGCTGTTTTTT	CASSSGLAGGNTGELFF
NA	TRBV6-1	NA	TRBJ2-1	TGTGCCAGCAGTGAACAGGGCGGGTCTATCCTAGGGCGCAATGAGCAGTTCTTC	CASSEQGGSILGRNEQFF
NA	TRBV30	NA	TRBJ1-3	TGTGCCTGGAGTGGTGGAAACACCATATATTTT	CAWSGGNTIYF
NA	TRBV28	NA	TRBJ2-7	TGTGCCAGCAGTTTATCCCTCGTGGGGAGCATTCCCAAACACTTC	CASSLSLVGSIPKHF
NA	TRBV6-2/TRBV6-3	TRBD1	TRBJ1-2	TGTGCCAGCAGTCCGGACAGGCCCGCGGGCTATGGCTACACCTTC	CASSPDRPAGYGYTF
NA	TRBV14	NA	TRBJ1-1	TGTGCCAGCAGCCCCCGGAGGGGGGGCGGGGAGAACACTGAAGCTTTCTTT	CASSPRRGGGENTEAFF
NA	TRBV5-1	NA	TRBJ1-2	TGCGCCAGCAGTAACCCCGGGACCGCCACGGTCACCTTC	CASSNPGTATVTF
NA	TRBV10-3	NA	TRBJ1-1	TGTGCCATCAGTGAGTCGACGGAGGGTACTGAAGCTTTCTTT	CAISESTEGTEAFF
NA	TRBV3-1/TRBV3-2	TRBD2	TRBJ2-5	TGTGCCAGCAGCCAGCAGACTAGCGGCCCAGAGACCCAGTACTTC	CASSQQTSGPETQYF
NA	TRBV10-3	NA	TRBJ1-2	TGTGCCATCAGTGATATCGATGGGTCAGGCCTGAACTATGGCTACACCTTC	CAISDIDGSGLNYGYTF
NA	TRBV28	TRBD2	TRBJ2-1	TGTGCCAGCAGTTTCCCGAGCGGGGGCTCCTACAATGAGCAGTTCTTC	CASSFPSGGSYNEQFF
NA	TRBV13	NA	TRBJ2-2	TGTGCCAGCGGCCGTCGTGCCGCGAACACCGGGGAGCTGTTTTTT	CASGRRAANTGELFF
NA	TRBV20-1	NA	TRBJ2-3	TGCAGTGCCAGTCATGACGGGACGCGTAGCACAGATACGCAGTATTTT	CSASHDGTRSTDTQYF
once	TRBV29-1	TRBD2	TRBJ2-7	TGCAGCGTTGCGGGAGGGCCCTACGAGCAGTACTTC	CSVAGGPYEQYF
NA	TRBV7-6	NA	TRBJ1-4	TGTGCCAGCAGCTTAGCAGGAAATGAAAAACTGTTTTTT	CASSLAGNEKLFF
NA	TRBV19	TRBD2	TRBJ2-3	TGTGCCAGTAGCCTGGGACTAGTTTACGGTACGCAGTATTTT	CASSLGLVYGTQYF
NA	TRBV6-6	NA	TRBJ2-7	TGTGCCAGCAGTTCCAGACCCCAATTGGGGGAGCAGTACTTC	CASSSRPQLGEQYF
NA	TRBV6-5	NA	TRBJ1-1	TGTGCCAGCAGTTACGCTACAGGGAAGAACACTGAAGCTTTCTTT	CASSYATGKNTEAFF
few	TRBV7-2	NA	TRBJ2-1	TGTGCCAGCAGCTTAGGAAGGAAGAAGCAGTTCTTC	CASSLGRKKQFF
once	TRBV15	TRBD1	TRBJ1-6	TGTGCCACCAGCGGAAGGACAGGGCGTAATTCACCCCTCCACTTT	CATSGRTGRNSPLHF
NA	TRBV19	NA	TRBJ1-2	TGTGCCAGTAGAGTTTTACCCGCTGGCTACACCTTC	CASRVLPAGYTF
NA	TRBV5-1	NA	TRBJ1-6	TGCGCCAGCAGCGTGGAGGGGAGTACACCCCTCCACTTT	CASSVEGSTPLHF
NA	TRBV30	NA	TRBJ1-3	TGTGCCTGGAGTAGACTGATTACCGGAAACACCATATATTTT	CAWSRLITGNTIYF
once	TRBV30	TRBD1	TRBJ1-1	TGTGCCTGGCGGGCTGGGGACAGGGGGGACCTGAACACTGAAGCTTTCTTT	CAWRAGDRGDLNTEAFF
NA	TRBV2	TRBD1	TRBJ1-1	TGTGCCAGCAGGAAAGAGGGGGCTTCATTGGCTTTCTTT	CASRKEGASLAFF
NA	TRBV25-1	NA	TRBJ2-1	TGTGCCAGCAGGAGATACGGGGGGCACTACAATGAGCAGTTCTTC	CASRRYGGHYNEQFF
NA	TRBV13	TRBD1	TRBJ1-1	TGTGCCAGCAGCCTGACCGGGACAGGGGACGCTTTCTTT	CASSLTGTGDAFF
once	TRBV6-5	NA	TRBJ2-2	TGTGCCAGCAGTCGGACCGCCGGGGAGCTGTTTTTT	CASSRTAGELFF
NA	TRBV28	TRBD1	TRBJ1-4	TGTGCCAGCAGTTTATCGGGACAGCTCCTAATCCCGTTTTTT	CASSLSGQLLIPFF
NA	TRBV2	NA	TRBJ2-3	TGTGCCAGCAGTGGGAGGTCGGACTCCCAACAGGGAGATACGCAGTATTTT	CASSGRSDSQQGDTQYF
NA	TRBV27	NA	TRBJ1-4	TGTGCCAGCAGAAGGACATCCAACTCGGAAAAACTGTTTTTT	CASRRTSNSEKLFF
NA	TRBV11-3	NA	TRBJ2-1	TGTGCCAGCAGCCTCATTCACAATGAGCAGTTCTTC	CASSLIHNEQFF
NA	TRBV5-1	TRBD1	TRBJ2-1	TGCGCCAGCAGCTTAGGACAGGACTACAATGAGCAGTTCTTC	CASSLGQDYNEQFF
NA	TRBV19	NA	TRBJ1-2	TGTGCCAGTAGTATCCTGGGGGGACCTGGCTACACCTTC	CASSILGGPGYTF
NA	TRBV3-1/TRBV3-2	TRBD2	TRBJ2-3	TGTGCCAGCAGCTCCCGGGCGGGAGGGCCGAGGGATACGCAGTATTTT	CASSSRAGGPRDTQYF